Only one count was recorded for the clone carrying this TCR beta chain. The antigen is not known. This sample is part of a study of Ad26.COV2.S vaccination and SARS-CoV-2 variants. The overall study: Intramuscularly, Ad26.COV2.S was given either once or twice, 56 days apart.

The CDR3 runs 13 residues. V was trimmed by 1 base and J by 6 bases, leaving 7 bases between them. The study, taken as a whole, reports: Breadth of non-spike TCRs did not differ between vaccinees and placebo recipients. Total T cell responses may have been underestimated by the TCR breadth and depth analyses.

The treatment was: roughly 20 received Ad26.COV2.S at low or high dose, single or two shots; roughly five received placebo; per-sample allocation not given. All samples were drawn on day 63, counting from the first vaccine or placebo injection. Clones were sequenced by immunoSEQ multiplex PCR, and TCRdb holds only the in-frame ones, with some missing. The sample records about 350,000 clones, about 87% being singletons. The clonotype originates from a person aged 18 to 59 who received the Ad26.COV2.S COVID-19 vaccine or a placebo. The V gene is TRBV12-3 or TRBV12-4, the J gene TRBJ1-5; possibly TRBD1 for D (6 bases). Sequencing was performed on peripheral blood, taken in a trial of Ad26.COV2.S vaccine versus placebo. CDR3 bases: TGTGCCAGCAGTTTAGAGGGGGTTCAGCCCCAGCATTTT. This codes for CASSLEGVQPQHF.